The 13 T cell receptor beta chains in this list originate from one sample, sequenced in a study of OX40 agonist ivuxolimab in advanced cancers. Library construction relied on the immunoSEQ multiplex PCR assay. TCRdb took over this immuneACCESS table, retaining in-frame rearrangements with V and J assigned. Such tables are incomplete; in checked studies, under half of the missing clones stem from an unresolved V gene, and the remainder is unexplained. The table for this sample lists 80,000 or so clones; roughly 91% of them were counted only once. The ten most abundant clones make up 1.5% to 2% of the sample. The material was CD4+ or CD8+ T cells sorted from blood, obtained in a trial of the OX40 agonist ivuxolimab. The receptors were gathered from an adult with an advanced solid tumor such as melanoma, head and neck, liver or kidney cancer.

The chain combines TRBV5-1 with TRBJ2-5; tentative D call: TRBD2 (6 bases). Trimming removed 2 bases at V and 0 bases at J, with 11 bases between. This CDR3 contains 15 residues. The germline V gene has CDR1 SGHRS and CDR2 YFSETQ. The chain's CDR3 is CASSFYGLYQETQYF. In nucleotides, the CDR3 is TGCGCCAGCAGCTTTTACGGACTATACCAAGAGACCCAGTACTTC.

V usage is TRBV11-2 and J usage is TRBJ2-3; 10 bases match TRBD2. CDR3 length equals 14 residues. V dropped 6 bases and J dropped 5; count of bases not matched to a gene: 5. CDR1 is SGHAT and CDR2 is FQNNGV in the germline V gene. CDR3 amino acids: CASSTSGGGDTQYF. In DNA form, the CDR3 reads TGTGCCAGCAGTACCAGCGGGGGGGGAGATACGCAGTATTTT.

This clone was observed a single time. This chain connects TRBV2 to TRBJ2-7, with TRBD2 matching over 9 bases. CDR3 length: 15 residues. Germline-derived CDR1 and CDR2 are SNHLY and FYNNEI. With V trimmed by 6 bases and J by 0 bases, 6 bases remained unmatched. The CDR3 bases are TGTGCCAGCAGGACAGCGGGGGGAAGCTCCTACGAGCAGTACTTC. Its translation: CASRTAGGSSYEQYF.

The CDR3 here is CASSVPEGFGTGANVLTF. CDR3 nucleotides: TGTGCCAGCAGCGTGCCTGAGGGTTTTGGCACCGGGGCCAACGTCCTGACTTTC. The rearrangement uses TRBV5-6 and TRBJ2-6; perhaps TRBD2 as D (5 bases). V lost 4 bases, J lost 4 bases, and 21 bases lay in between. Per germline, CDR1 SGHDT and CDR2 YYEEEE. The CDR3 has 18 residues.

The chain couples TRBV7-9 to TRBJ1-1; 7 bases map to TRBD1. CDR3 length: 13 residues. Unmatched junction bases numbered 13, after V lost 7 bases and J lost 11 bases. CDR1 and CDR2 from the germline V gene are SEHNR and FQNEAQ (reference sequence). For the CDR3, the DNA is TGTGCCAGCACCCAGGGGGGGGCCCCCGGGGCTTTCTTT. Protein sequence: CASTQGGAPGAFF.

The V call is TRBV6-5, the J call TRBJ2-5; D perhaps matches TRBD2 (5 bases). Germline CDR1 is MNHEY and CDR2 is SVGAGI. The CDR3 covers 14 residues. Trimming stripped 6 bases from V and 14 bases from J, with 25 bases between. Here the CDR3 reads CASSINGERGSFYF. Written as DNA, the CDR3 is TGTGCCAGCAGCATCAATGGCGAGCGAGGGAGTTTTTACTTC.

This chain uses TRBV11-2 with TRBJ1-2; D is ambiguous. The CDR3 has 13 residues. CDR1 and CDR2 from the germline V gene are SGHAT and FQNNGV. V was shortened by 3 bases and J by 1 base, with 6 bases between the two germline ends. The CDR3: CASSLVVNYGYTF. In DNA form, the CDR3 reads TGTGCCAGCAGCTTGGTGGTTAACTATGGCTACACCTTC.

The chain is built from TRBV6-6 and TRBJ2-3; D is perhaps TRBD2 (5 bases). CDR1 and CDR2 from the germline V gene are MNHNY and SVGAGI (reference sequence). CDR3 size: 16 residues. The ends were cut back, 2 bases at V and 3 bases at J, with 15 bases in the middle. CDR3 sequence reads: CASSYGSGVGTDTQYF. The CDR3 nucleotides are TGTGCCAGCAGTTACGGTTCCGGGGTAGGGACAGATACGCAGTATTTT.

The rearrangement uses TRBV11-3 and TRBJ2-7; the match to TRBD2 covers 9 bases. The CDR3 covers 16 residues. Germline-derived CDR1 and CDR2 are SGHNT and YENEEA. Trimming at V came to 0 bases and at J to 7 bases, leaving 10 bases not matched to a gene. CDR3 sequence: CASSLDLGLATNEQYF. CDR3 nucleotides: TGTGCCAGCAGCTTAGATCTAGGACTAGCGACGAATGAGCAGTACTTC.

The chain carries TRBV19 and TRBJ2-3; D is unresolved. V was pared by 5 bases and J by 10 bases, with 19 bases between. The V gene's germline CDR1 is LNHDA and CDR2 SQIVND (reference sequence). This CDR3 region has 14 residues. CDR3 sequence reads: CASSPTGPAAAQYF. The CDR3 nucleotides read TGTGCCAGTAGTCCCACCGGGCCCGCCGCTGCGCAGTATTTT.

The V call is TRBV7-9, the J call TRBJ2-1; the D is unclear. Trimming left V 3 bases short and J 5 bases short, with 8 bases between. There are 13 residues in the CDR3. The germline V gene encodes CDR1 SEHNR and CDR2 FQNEAQ (reference sequence). The CDR3 here is CASSFREDNEQFF. The CDR3 DNA reads as TGTGCCAGCAGCTTCCGCGAGGACAATGAGCAGTTCTTC.

This CDR3 is CAIRSGTGSRTGELFF. Here the CDR3 DNA reads TGTGCCATCAGATCCGGGACAGGGTCTCGGACCGGGGAGCTGTTTTTT. The V and J genes are TRBV10-3 and TRBJ2-2, with TRBD1 identical over 9 bases. The CDR3 length is 16 residues. After removal of 6 bases from V and 5 bases from J, the junction contained 10 bases not matched to a gene. In germline, CDR1 is ENHRY, CDR2 SYGVKD.

J is TRBJ1-5 and V is TRBV28; tentatively, D is TRBD1 (5 bases). The germline V and J ends were trimmed by 7 bases and 9 bases, with 19 bases remaining between them. Germline CDR1 and CDR2: MDHEN and SYDVKM. This CDR3 is 14 amino acids long. The CDR3 DNA follows: TGTGCCAGCAACGGAGACAGTGAACGACGGCCCCAGCATTTT. Protein: CASNGDSERRPQHF.